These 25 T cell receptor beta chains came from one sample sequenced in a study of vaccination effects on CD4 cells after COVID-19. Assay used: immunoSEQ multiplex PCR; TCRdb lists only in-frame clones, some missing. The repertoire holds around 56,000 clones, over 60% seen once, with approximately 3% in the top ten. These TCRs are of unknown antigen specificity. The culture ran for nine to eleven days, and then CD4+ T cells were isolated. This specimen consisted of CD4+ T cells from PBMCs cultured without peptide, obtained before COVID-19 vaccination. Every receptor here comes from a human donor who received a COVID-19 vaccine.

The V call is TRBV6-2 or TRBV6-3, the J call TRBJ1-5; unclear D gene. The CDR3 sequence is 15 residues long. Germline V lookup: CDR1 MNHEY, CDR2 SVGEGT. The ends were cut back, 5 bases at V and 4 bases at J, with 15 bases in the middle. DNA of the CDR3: TGTGCCAGCAGTCCCCTCCTTACAAGGAATCAGCCCCAGCATTTT. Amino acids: CASSPLLTRNQPQHF.

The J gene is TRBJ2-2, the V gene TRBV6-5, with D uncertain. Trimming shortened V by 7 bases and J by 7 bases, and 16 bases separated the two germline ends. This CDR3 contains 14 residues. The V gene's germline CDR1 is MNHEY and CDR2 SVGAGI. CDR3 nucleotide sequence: TGTGCCAGCACCCGAAATAGGTGGAGCGGGGAGCTGTTTTTT. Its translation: CASTRNRWSGELFF.

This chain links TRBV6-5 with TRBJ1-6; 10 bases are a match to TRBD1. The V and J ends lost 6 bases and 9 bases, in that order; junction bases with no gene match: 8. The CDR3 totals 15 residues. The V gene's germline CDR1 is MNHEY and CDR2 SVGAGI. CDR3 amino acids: CASRTGGGLGSPLHF. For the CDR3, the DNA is TGTGCCAGCAGGACAGGGGGCGGGTTAGGTTCACCCCTCCACTTT.

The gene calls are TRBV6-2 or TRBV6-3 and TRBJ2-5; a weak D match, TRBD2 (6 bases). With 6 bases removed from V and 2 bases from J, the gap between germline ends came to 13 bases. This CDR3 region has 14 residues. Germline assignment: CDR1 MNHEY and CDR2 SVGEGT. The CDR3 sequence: CASSAGRLQETQYF. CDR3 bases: TGTGCCAGCAGCGCGGGACGTCTGCAAGAGACCCAGTACTTC.

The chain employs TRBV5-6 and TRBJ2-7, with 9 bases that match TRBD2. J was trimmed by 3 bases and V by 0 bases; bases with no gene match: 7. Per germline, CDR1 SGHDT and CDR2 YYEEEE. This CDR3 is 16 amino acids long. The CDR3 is CASSLAGTSWRYEQYV. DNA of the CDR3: TGTGCCAGCAGCTTGGCCGGGACTAGCTGGCGCTACGAGCAGTACGTC.

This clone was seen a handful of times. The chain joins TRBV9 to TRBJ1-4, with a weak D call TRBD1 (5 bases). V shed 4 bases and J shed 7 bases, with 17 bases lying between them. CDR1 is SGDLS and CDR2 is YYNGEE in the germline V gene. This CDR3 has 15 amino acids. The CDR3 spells CASSNGQPNVEKLFF. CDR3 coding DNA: TGTGCCAGCAGCAACGGACAACCGAACGTTGAAAAACTGTTTTTT.

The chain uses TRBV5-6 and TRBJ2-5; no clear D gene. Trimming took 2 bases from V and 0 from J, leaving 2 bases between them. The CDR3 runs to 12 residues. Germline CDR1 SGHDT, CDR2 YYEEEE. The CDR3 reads CASSLYQETQYF. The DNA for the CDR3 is TGTGCCAGCAGCTTATACCAAGAGACCCAGTACTTC.

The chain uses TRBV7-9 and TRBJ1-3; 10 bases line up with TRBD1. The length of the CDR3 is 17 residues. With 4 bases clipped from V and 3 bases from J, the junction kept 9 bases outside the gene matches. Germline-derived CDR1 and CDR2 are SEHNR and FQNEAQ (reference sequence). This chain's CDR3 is CASSSGQGMFGGNTIYF. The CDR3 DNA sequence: TGTGCCAGCAGCTCGGGACAGGGGATGTTTGGTGGAAACACCATATATTTT.

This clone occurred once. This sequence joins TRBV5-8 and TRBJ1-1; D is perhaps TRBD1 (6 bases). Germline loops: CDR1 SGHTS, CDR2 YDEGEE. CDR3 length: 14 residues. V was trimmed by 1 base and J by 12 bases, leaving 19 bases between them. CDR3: CASSLSPPGGKSFF. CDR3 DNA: TGTGCCAGCAGCTTGTCTCCTCCTGGGGGCAAATCTTTCTTT.

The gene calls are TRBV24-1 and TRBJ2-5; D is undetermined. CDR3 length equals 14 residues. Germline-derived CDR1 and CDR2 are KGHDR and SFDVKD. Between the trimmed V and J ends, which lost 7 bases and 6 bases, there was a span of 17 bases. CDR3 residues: CATSRARKGKTQYF. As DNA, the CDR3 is TGTGCCACCAGCCGGGCAAGGAAGGGTAAGACCCAGTACTTC.

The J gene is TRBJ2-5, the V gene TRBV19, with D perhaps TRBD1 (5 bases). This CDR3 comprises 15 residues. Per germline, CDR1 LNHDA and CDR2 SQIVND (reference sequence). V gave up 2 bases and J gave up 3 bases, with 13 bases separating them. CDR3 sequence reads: CASSIRQQRKETQYF. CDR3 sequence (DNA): TGTGCCAGTAGTATAAGACAGCAAAGAAAAGAGACCCAGTACTTC.

This chain's CDR3 is CASNQARGRNTEAFF. In nucleotides, the CDR3 is TGTGCCAGTAACCAGGCCAGGGGACGGAACACTGAAGCTTTCTTT. The V and J genes are TRBV19 and TRBJ1-1, with a possible D match to TRBD1 (6 bases). The CDR3 consists of 15 residues. Germline-derived CDR1 and CDR2 are LNHDA and SQIVND (reference sequence). V lost 7 bases and J lost 1, with 16 bases in between.

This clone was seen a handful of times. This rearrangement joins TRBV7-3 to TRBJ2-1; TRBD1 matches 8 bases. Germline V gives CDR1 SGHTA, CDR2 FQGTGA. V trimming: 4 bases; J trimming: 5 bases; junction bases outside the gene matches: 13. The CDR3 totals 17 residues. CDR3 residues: CASSSSGGGEGNNEQFF. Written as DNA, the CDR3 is TGTGCCAGCAGCTCATCAGGGGGCGGTGAGGGGAACAATGAGCAGTTCTTC.

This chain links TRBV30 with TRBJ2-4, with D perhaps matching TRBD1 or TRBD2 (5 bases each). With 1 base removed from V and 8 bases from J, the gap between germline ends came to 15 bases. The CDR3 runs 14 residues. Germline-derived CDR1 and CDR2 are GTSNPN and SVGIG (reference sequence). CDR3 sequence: CAWSDFSGADIQYF. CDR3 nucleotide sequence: TGTGCCTGGAGTGATTTTTCCGGGGCGGACATTCAGTACTTC. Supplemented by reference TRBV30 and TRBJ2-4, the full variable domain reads SQTIHQWPATLVQPVGSPLSLECTVEGTSNPNLYWYRQAAGRGLQLLFYSVGIGQISSEVPQNLSASRPQDRQFILSSKKLLLSDSGFYLCAWSDFSGADIQYFGAGTRLSVL.

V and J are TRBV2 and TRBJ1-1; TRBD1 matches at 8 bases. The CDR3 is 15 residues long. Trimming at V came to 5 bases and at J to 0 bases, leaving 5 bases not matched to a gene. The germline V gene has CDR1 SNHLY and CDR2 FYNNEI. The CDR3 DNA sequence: TGTGCCAGCAGTAAGGGACAGGCGATGAACACTGAAGCTTTCTTT. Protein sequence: CASSKGQAMNTEAFF.

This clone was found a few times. The CDR3 loop reads CASSLVGQDLVAFF. Written as DNA, the CDR3 is TGTGCCAGCAGCTTAGTGGGACAGGACCTCGTTGCTTTCTTT. V usage is TRBV7-9 and J usage is TRBJ1-1; 8 bases fit TRBD1. Trimming removed 1 base from V and 11 bases from J; junction bases left unmatched: 9. The germline gives CDR1 SEHNR, CDR2 FQNEAQ (reference sequence). The CDR3 covers 14 residues.

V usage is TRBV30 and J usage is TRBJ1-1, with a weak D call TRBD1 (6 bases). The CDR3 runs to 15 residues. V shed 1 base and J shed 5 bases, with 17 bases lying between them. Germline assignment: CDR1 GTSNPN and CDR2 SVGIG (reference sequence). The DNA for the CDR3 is TGTGCCTGGAGTGCCGGAGGGGGGTGGGGGACTGAAGCTTTCTTT. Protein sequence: CAWSAGGGWGTEAFF.

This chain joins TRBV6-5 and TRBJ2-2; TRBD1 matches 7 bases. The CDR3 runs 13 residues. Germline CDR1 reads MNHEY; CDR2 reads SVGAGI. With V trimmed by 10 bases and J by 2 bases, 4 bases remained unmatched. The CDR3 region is CATDRENTGELFF. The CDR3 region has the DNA TGTGCCACCGACAGGGAAAACACCGGGGAGCTGTTTTTT.

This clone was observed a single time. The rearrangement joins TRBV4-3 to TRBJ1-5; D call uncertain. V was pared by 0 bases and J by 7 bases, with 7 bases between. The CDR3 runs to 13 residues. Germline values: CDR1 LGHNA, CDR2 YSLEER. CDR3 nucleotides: TGCGCCAGCAGCCAAGATAGCGGGCAGCCCCAGCATTTT. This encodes CASSQDSGQPQHF.

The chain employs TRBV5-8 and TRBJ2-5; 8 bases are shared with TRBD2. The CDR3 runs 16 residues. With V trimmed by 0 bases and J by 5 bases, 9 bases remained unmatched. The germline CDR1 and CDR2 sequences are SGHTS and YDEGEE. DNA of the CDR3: TGTGCCAGCAGCTTGGGCCGGACTAGCATGGGCGAGACCCAGTACTTC. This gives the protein CASSLGRTSMGETQYF.

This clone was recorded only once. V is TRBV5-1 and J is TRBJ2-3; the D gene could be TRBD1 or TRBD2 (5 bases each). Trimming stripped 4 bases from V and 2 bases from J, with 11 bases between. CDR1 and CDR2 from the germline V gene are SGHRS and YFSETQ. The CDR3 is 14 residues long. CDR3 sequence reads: CASSLGGPTDTQYF. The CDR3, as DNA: TGCGCCAGCAGCCTTGGGGGACCCACAGATACGCAGTATTTT.

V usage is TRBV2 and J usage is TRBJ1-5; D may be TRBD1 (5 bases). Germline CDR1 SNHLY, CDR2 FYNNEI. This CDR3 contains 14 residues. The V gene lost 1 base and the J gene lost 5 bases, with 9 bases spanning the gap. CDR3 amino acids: CASSEGDRDQPQHF. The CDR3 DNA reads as TGTGCCAGCAGTGAAGGGGACCGAGATCAGCCCCAGCATTTT.

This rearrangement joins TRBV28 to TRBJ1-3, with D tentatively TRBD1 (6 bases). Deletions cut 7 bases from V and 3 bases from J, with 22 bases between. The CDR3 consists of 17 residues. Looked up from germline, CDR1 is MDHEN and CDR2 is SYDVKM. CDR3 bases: TGTGCCAGCAACCTAGGGGGGGCAGGGGACTTTGGAAACACCATATATTTT. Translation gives CASNLGGAGDFGNTIYF.

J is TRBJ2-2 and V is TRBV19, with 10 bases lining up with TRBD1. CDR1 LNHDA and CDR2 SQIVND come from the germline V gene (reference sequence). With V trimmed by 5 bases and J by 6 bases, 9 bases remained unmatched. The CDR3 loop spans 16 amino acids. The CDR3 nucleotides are TGTGCCAGTAGTCCATGGACAGGGGGGAGGGCCGGGGAGCTGTTTTTT. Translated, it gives CASSPWTGGRAGELFF.

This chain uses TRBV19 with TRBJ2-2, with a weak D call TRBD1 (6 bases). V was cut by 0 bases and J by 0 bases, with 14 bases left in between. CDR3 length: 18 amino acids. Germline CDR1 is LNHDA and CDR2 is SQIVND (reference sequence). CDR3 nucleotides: TGTGCCAGTAGTATAGATTCCTTGGGGGCGTCGAACACCGGGGAGCTGTTTTTT. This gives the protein CASSIDSLGASNTGELFF.